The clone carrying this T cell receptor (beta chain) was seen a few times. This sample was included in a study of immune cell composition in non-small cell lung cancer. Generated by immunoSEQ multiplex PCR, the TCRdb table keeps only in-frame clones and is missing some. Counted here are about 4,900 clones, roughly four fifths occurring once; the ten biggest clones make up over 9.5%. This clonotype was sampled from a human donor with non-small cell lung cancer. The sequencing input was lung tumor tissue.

Written as DNA, the CDR3 is TGTGCCACCAGCAGAGGGAGGGAGCAGTACTTC. Protein sequence: CATSRGREQYF. V and J are TRBV15 and TRBJ2-7; D is perhaps TRBD2 (5 bases). The CDR3 consists of 11 residues. Germline CDR1 and CDR2: LNHNV and YYDKDF (reference sequence). V was trimmed by 1 base and J by 7 bases, leaving 5 bases between them.